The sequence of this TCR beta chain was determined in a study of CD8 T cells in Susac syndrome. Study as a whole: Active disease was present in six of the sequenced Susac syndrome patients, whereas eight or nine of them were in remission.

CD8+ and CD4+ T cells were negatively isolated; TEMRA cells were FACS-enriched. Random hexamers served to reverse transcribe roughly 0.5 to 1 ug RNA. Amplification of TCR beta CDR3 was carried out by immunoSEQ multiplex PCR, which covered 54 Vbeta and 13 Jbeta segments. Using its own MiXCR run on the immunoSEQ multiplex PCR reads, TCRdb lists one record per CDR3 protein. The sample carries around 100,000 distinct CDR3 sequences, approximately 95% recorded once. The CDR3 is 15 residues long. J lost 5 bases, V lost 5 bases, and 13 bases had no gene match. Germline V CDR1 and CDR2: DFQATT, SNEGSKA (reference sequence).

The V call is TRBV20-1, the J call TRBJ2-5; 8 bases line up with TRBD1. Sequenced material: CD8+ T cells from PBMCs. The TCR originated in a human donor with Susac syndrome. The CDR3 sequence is CSARKSGGSAETQYF. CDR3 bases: TGCAGTGCTCGCAAGTCAGGGGGCAGCGCGGAGACCCAGTACTTC.